This TCR beta chain emerged from a study of shared clonotypes between healthy human individuals. Trimming removed 3 bases at V and 3 bases at J, with 6 bases between. The CDR3 length is 12 residues. Germline V CDR1 and CDR2: SGHTA, FQGTGA. Data came from immunoSEQ multiplex PCR; TCRdb stores just in-frame clones and leaves some out. Among around 2.5 million clones listed, under 95% were seen once. V gene TRBV7-3 combines with J gene TRBJ2-7, with no clear D. Sequences were obtained from naive CD4+ T cells from PBMCs. The subset is: CD45RA+ positively selected. The origin of this receptor is a man in his late teens or twenties in good health. Some clones in this sample may be carry-over from other donors' samples. The CDR3 DNA sequence: TGTGCCAGCAGCTTTACCGGCTACGAGCAGTACTTC. Protein product: CASSFTGYEQYF.